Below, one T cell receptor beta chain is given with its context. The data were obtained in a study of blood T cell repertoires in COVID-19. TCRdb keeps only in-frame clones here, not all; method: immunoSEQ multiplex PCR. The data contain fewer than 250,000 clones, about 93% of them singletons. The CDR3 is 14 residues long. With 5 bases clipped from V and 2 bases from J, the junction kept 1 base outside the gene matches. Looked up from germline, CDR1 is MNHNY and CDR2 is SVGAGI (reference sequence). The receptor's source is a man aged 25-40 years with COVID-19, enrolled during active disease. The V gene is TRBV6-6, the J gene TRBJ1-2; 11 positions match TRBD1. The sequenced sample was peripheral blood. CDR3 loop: CASSGTGGNYGYTF. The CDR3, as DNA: TGTGCCAGCAGTGGGACAGGGGGAAACTATGGCTACACCTTC.